This T cell receptor beta chain originates from a study of identical twins. Unique molecular identifiers were in the cDNA, with template-switch universal primer binding. TCRdb reprocessed the 5' RACE reads via MiXCR and lists one record per CDR3 protein. The table records approximately 590,000 distinct CDR3 sequences, roughly 9.5% of them present only once. Findings of the study overall: The more abundant beta clonotypes in cord blood had fewer insertions, and memory repertoires did not show this. The degree of excess twin sharing was weaker in beta out-of-frame sequences.

This clonotype has a handful of counts. Its antigen is not identified. Trimming shortened V by 0 bases and J by 7 bases, and 8 bases separated the two germline ends. CDR1 SGHRS and CDR2 YFSETQ come from the germline V gene. The CDR3 totals 12 residues. The same specimen was also included in a second study, on yellow fever vaccine responses in identical twins. From that paper: Reportedly, twins showed a vaccine T cell response that looked partly convergent and partly personalized.

Sequenced sample: PBMCs. This TCR was sampled from a woman between 18 and 29 years old in good health. This sequence joins TRBV5-1 and TRBJ2-7; D uncertain. CDR3 amino acids: CASSLGFLEQYF. The CDR3 DNA sequence: TGCGCCAGCAGCTTGGGTTTTCTTGAGCAGTACTTC.